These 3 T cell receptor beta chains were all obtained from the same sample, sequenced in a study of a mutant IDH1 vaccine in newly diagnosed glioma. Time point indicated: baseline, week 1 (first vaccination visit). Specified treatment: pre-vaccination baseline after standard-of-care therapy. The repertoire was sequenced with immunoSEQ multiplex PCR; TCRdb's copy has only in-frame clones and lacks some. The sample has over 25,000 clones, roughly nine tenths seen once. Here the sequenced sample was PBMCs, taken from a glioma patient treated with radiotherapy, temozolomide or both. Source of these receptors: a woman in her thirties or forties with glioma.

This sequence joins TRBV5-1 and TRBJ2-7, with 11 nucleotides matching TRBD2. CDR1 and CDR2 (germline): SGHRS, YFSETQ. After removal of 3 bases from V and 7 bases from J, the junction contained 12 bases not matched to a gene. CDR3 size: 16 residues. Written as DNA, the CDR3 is TGCGCCAGCAGCTGGACACTAGCGGGAGTCCAACAGGAGCAGTACTTC. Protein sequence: CASSWTLAGVQQEQYF.

The CDR3 protein is CASSHLQGDFNQPQHF. The CDR3 DNA reads TGCGCCAGCAGCCATTTGCAGGGGGACTTCAATCAGCCCCAGCATTTT. The J gene is TRBJ1-5, the V gene TRBV4-1; 7 bases are shared with TRBD1. The CDR3 runs 16 residues. After removal of 3 bases from V and 3 bases from J, the junction contained 8 bases not matched to a gene. Germline V CDR1 and CDR2: MGHRA, YSYEKL.

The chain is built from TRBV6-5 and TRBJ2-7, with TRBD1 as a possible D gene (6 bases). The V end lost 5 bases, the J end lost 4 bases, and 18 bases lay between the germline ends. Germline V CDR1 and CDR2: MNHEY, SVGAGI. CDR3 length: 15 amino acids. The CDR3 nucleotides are TGTGCCAGCAGTAAGACTCAAGAGGGGGAGTACGAGCAGTACTTC. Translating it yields CASSKTQEGEYEQYF.